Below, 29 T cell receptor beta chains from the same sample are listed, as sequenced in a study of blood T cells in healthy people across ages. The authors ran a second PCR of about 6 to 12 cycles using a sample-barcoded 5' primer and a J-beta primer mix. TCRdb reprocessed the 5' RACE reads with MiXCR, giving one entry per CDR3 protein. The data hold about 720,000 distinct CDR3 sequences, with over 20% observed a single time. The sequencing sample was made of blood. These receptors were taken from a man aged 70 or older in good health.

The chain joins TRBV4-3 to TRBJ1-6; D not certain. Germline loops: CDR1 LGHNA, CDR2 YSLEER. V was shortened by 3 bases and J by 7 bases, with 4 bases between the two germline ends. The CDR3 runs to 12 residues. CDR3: CASSQANSPLHF. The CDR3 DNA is TGCGCCAGCAGCCAGGCAAATTCACCCCTCCACTTT.

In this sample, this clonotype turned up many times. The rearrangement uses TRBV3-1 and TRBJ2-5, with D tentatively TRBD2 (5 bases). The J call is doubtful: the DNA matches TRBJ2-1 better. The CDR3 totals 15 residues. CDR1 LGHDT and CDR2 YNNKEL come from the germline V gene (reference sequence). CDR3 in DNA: TGTGCCAGCAGCTACCCGGCGGGTTCTTACAATGAGCAGTTCTTC. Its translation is CASSYPAGSYNEQFF.

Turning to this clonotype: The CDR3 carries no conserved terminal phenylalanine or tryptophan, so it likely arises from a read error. CDR3 DNA sequence: TGCAGCGTTTCGAGCTCTGGGGCCAACGTCCTGACTCTC. Its protein product is CSVSSSGANVLTL. The rearrangement joins TRBV29-1 to TRBJ2-6; D is undetermined. The CDR3 totals 13 residues. Trimming took 5 bases from V and 0 from J, leaving 5 bases between them. CDR1 and CDR2 (germline): SQVTM, ANQGSEA.

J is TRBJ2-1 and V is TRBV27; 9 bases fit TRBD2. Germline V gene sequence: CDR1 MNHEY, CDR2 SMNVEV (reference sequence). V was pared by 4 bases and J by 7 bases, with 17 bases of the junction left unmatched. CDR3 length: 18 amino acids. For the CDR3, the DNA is TGTGCCAGCAGTTCCCGGACTAGCGCTCCTTCGGCGGGTAATGAGCAGTTCTTC. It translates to CASSSRTSAPSAGNEQFF.

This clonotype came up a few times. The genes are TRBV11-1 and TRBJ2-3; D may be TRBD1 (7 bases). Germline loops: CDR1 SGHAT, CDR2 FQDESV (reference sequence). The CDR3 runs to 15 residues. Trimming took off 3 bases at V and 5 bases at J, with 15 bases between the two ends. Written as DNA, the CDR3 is TGTGCCAGCAGCTTTGGCAGGGGGGCCGGAGATACGCAGTATTTT. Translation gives CASSFGRGAGDTQYF.

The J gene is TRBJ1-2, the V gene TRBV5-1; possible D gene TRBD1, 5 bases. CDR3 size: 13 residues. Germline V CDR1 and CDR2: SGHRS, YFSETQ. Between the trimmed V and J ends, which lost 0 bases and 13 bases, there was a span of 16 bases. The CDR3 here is CASSLAGTPAVTF. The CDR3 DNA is TGCGCCAGCAGCTTGGCCGGGACCCCGGCTGTCACCTTC.

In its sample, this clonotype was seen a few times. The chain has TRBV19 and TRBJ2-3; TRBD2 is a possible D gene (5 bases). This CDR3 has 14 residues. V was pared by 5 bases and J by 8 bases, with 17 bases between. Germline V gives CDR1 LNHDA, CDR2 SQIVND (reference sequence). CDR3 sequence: CASSPRPEGGTQYF. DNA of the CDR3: TGTGCCAGTAGTCCTCGCCCCGAGGGCGGTACGCAGTATTTT.

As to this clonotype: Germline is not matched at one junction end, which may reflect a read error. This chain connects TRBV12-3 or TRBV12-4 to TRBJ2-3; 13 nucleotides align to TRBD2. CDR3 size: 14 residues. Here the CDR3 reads CASRTSGRPDTQYF. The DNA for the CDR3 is TGCGCCAGCCGGACTAGCGGGAGACCAGATACGCAGTATTTT.

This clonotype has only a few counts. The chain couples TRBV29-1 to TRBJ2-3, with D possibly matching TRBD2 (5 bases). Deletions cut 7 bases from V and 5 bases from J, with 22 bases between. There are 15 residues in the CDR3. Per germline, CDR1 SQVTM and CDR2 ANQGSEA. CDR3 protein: CSGMRGLVNGDTQYF. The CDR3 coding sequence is TGCAGCGGGATGCGAGGGCTAGTTAATGGAGATACGCAGTATTTT.

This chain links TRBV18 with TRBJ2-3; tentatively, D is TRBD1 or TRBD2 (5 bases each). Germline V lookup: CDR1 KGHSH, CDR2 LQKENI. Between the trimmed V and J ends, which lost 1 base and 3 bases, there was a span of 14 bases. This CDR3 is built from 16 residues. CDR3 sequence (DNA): TGTGCCAGCTCACCACGTGTGGGGGAAGTTACAGATACGCAGTATTTT. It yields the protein CASSPRVGEVTDTQYF. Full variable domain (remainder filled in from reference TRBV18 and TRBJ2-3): NAGVMQNPRHLVRRRGQEARLRCSPMKGHSHVYWYRQLPEEGLKFMVYLQKENIIDESGMPKERFSAEFPKEGPSILRIQQVVRGDSAAYFCASSPRVGEVTDTQYFGPGTRLTVL.

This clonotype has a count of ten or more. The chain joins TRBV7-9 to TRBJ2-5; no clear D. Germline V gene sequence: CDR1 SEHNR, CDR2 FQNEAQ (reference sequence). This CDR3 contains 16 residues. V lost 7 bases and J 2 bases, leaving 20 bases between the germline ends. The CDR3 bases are TGTGCCAGCACCCCCGTGAAATCTCTTACTCAAGAGACCCAGTACTTC. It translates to CASTPVKSLTQETQYF. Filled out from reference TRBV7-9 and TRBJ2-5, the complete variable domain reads DTGVSQNPRHKITKRGQNVTFRCDPISEHNRLYWYRQTLGQGPEFLTYFQNEAQLEKSRLLSDRFSAERPKGSFSTLEIQRTEQGDSAMYLCASTPVKSLTQETQYFGPGTRLLVL.

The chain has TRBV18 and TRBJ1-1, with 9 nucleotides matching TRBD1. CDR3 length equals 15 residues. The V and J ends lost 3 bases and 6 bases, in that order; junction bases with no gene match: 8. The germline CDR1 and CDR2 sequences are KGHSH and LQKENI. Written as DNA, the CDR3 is TGTGCCAGCTCACCGCGACCGGGACAGGGAGCTGAAGCTTTCTTT. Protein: CASSPRPGQGAEAFF.

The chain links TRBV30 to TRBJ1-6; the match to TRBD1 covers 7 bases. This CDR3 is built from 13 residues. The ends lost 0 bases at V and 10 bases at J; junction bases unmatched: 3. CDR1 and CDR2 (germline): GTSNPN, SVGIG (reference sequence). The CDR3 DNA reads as TGTGCCTGGAGTGTACAGGGGTACTCACCCCTCCACTTT. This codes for CAWSVQGYSPLHF.

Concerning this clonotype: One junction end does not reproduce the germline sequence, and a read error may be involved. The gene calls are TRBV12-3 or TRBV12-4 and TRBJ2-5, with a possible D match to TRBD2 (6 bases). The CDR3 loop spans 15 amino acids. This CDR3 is CASSLDGGAQETQYF. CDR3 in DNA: TGCGCCAGCAGCTTGGACGGAGGGGCCCAAGAGACCCAGTACTTC.

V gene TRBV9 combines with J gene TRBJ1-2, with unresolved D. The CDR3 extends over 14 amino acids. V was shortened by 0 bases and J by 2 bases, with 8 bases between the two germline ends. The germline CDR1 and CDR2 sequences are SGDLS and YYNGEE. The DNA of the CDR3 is TGTGCCAGCAGCGTAGACCTTAACAACTATGGCTACACCTTC. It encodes CASSVDLNNYGYTF.

In nucleotides, the CDR3 is TGTGCCAGCAGAATGTCCGGAACTAACTATGGCTACACCTTC. It codes for CASRMSGTNYGYTF. The V call is TRBV28, the J call TRBJ1-2, with unresolved D. The germline V gene has CDR1 MDHEN and CDR2 SYDVKM. Trimming took 6 bases from V and 0 from J, leaving 11 bases between them. The CDR3 spans 14 residues.

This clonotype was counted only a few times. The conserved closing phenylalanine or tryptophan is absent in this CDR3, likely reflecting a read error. The CDR3 DNA reads as TGTGCCAGCAGTTTAAACAGGGGTTACGGGCAGTACGTC. It is translated as CASSLNRGYGQYV. The V call is TRBV12-3 or TRBV12-4, the J call TRBJ2-1; 7 bases line up with TRBD1. The DNA matches TRBJ2-7 better at its end, which makes the J call doubtful. This CDR3 has 13 residues.

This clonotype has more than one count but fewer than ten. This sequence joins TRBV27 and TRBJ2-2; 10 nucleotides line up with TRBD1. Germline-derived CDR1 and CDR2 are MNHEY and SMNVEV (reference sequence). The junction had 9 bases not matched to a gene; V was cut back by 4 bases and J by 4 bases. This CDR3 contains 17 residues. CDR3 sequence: CASSSIRDRGGTGELFF. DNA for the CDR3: TGTGCCAGCAGTTCCATCCGGGACAGGGGCGGCACCGGGGAGCTGTTTTTT.

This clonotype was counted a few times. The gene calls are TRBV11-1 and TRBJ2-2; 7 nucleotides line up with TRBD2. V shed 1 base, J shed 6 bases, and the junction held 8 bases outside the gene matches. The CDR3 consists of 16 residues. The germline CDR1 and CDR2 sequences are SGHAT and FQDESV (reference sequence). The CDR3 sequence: CASSLVLTSAAGELFF. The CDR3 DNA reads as TGTGCCAGCAGCTTAGTCTTAACTAGCGCCGCCGGGGAGCTGTTTTTT.

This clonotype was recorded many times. The CDR3 region has the DNA TGTGCCAGCAGCTTTCCAGGGAGCTCCTACAATGAGCAGTTCTTC. Its protein is CASSFPGSSYNEQFF. The V call is TRBV7-9, the J call TRBJ2-1, with D perhaps assigned TRBD1 or TRBD2 (5 bases each). This CDR3 has 15 amino acids. V lost 3 bases, J lost 0 bases, and 9 bases lay in between. CDR1 is SEHNR and CDR2 is FQNEAQ in the germline V gene (reference sequence).

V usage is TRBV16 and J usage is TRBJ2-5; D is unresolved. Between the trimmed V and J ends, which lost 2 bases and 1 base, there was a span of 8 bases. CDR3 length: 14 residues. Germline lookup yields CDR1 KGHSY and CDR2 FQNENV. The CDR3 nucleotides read TGTGCCAGCAGCCAAGGCAGGCTCCAAGAGACCCAGTACTTC. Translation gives CASSQGRLQETQYF.

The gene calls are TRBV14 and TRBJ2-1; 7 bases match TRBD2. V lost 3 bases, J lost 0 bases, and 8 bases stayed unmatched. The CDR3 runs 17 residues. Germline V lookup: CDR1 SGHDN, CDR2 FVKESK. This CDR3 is CASSQAFGEGSYNEQFF. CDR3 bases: TGTGCCAGCAGCCAGGCCTTTGGGGAGGGCTCCTACAATGAGCAGTTCTTC.

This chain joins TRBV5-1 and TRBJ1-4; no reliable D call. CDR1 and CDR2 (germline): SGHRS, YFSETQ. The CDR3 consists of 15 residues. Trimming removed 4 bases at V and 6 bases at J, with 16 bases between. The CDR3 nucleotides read TGCGCCAGCAGCCCCGGTGGTGGGCATGATGAAAAACTGTTTTTT. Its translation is CASSPGGGHDEKLFF.

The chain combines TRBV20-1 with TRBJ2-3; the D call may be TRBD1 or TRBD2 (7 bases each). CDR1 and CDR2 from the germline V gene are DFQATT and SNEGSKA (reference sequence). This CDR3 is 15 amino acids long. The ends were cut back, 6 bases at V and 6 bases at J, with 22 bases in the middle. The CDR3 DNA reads TGCAGTGCGATGAATACAGGGGAGGGGGGTGATACGCAGTATTTT. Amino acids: CSAMNTGEGGDTQYF.

DNA of the CDR3: TGTGCCATCCAGGATACCATAGCAGGGGTAGGGGGCTACACCTTC. Protein product: CAIQDTIAGVGGYTF. This chain connects TRBV28 to TRBJ1-2; D is possibly TRBD1 (6 bases). The CDR3 covers 15 residues. The germline V gene encodes CDR1 MDHEN and CDR2 SYDVKM. V lost 10 bases to trimming and J lost 8 bases, with 26 bases between them.

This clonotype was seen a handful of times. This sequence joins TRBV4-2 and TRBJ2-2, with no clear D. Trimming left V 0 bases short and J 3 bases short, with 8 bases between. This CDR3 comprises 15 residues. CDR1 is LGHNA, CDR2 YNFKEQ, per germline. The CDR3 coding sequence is TGTGCCAGCAGCCAAGATATTAGTTACACCGGGGAGCTGTTTTTT. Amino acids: CASSQDISYTGELFF.

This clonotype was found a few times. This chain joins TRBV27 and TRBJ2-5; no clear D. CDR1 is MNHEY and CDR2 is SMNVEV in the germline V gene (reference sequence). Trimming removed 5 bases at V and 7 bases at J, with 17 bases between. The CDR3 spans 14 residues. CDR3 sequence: CASSPSLWAGTQYF. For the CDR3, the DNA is TGTGCCAGCAGTCCCTCTCTGTGGGCAGGGACCCAGTACTTC.

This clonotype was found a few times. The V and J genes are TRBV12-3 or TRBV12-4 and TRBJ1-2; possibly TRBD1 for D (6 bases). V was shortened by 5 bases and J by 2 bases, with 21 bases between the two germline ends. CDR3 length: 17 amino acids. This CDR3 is CASSTTGFWLLNYGYTF. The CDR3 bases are TGTGCCAGCAGTACCACAGGGTTTTGGCTACTAAACTATGGCTACACCTTC.

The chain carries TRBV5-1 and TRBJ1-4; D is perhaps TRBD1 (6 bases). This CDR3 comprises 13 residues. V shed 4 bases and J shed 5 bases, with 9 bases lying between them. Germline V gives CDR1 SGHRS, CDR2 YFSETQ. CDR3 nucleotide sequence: TGCGCCAGCAGCGCCGGACAGAATGAAAAACTGTTTTTT. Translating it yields CASSAGQNEKLFF.